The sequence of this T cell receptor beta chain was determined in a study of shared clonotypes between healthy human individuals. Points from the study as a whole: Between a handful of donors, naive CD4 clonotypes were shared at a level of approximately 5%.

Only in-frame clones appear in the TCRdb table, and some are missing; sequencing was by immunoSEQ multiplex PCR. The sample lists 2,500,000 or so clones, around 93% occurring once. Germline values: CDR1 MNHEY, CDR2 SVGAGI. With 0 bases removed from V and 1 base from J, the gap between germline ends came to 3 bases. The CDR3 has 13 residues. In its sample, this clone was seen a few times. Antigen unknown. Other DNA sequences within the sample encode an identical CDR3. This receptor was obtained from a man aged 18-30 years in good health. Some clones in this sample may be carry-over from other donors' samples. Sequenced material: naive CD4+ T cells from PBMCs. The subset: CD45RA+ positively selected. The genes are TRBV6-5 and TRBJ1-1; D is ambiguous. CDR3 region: CASSYSQNTEAFF. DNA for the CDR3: TGTGCCAGCAGTTACTCGCAGAACACTGAAGCTTTCTTT.